This T cell receptor (beta chain) was identified in a study of blood T cell repertoires in COVID-19. Study information: T cells, B-cell-depleted T cells, or PBMCs supplied cDNA or gDNA.

Trimming left V 4 bases short and J 6 bases short, with 14 bases between. This CDR3 has 15 amino acids. Germline values: CDR1 SGDLS, CDR2 YYNGEE. TCRdb's table, derived via immunoSEQ multiplex PCR, lists solely in-frame clones and lacks some. The repertoire holds 150,000 to 200,000 clones, with around 82% as singletons. V is TRBV9 and J is TRBJ1-6, with D possibly being TRBD1 (6 bases). The specimen sequenced was PBMCs or T cells enriched from blood (not recorded which). The receptor comes from a woman aged 45 to 65 in a cohort exposed to, infected with or recovered from COVID-19 (not recorded which). CDR3 region: CASSPETGFNSPLHF. The CDR3, as DNA: TGTGCCAGCAGCCCTGAAACAGGGTTTAATTCACCCCTCCACTTT.